The 20 T cell receptor beta chains below all came from one sample that was sequenced in a study of cytotoxic CD8 clonotypes in ibrutinib-treated CLL. Generated by immunoSEQ multiplex PCR, the TCRdb table keeps only in-frame clones and is missing some. This table has around 310,000 clones, just under 80% appearing once. The sample consisted of PBMCs, taken before ibrutinib treatment. The receptors shown here come from a human donor with chronic lymphocytic leukemia.

This sequence joins TRBV7-9 and TRBJ2-7; D is possibly TRBD2 (6 bases). Germline V lookup: CDR1 SEHNR, CDR2 FQNEAQ (reference sequence). This CDR3 contains 15 residues. Trimming stripped 1 base from V and 0 bases from J, with 10 bases between. The CDR3 DNA sequence: TGTGCCAGCAGCTTAGAGGGAGGAACCTCCTACGAGCAGTACTTC. Residues: CASSLEGGTSYEQYF.

The chain has TRBV25-1 and TRBJ2-1, with a weak D call TRBD2 (6 bases). Trimming cost V 5 bases and J 9 bases, with 20 bases left between them. This CDR3 comprises 15 residues. Germline values: CDR1 MGHDK, CDR2 SYGVNS. The CDR3 DNA follows: TGTGCCAGCAGTAATATGGGCCCGAGGAGGGGTGAGCAGTTCTTC. Translated: CASSNMGPRRGEQFF.

The table lists this clone with a count of one. This rearrangement joins TRBV6-1 to TRBJ1-5, with 11 bases identical to TRBD1. Unmatched junction bases numbered 7, after V lost 11 bases and J lost 4 bases. This CDR3 region has 14 residues. CDR1 is MNHNS and CDR2 is SASEGT in the germline V gene. CDR3 nucleotide sequence: TGTGCCGGAGGGACAGGGGGTCTGAATCAGCCCCAGCATTTT. This sequence encodes CAGGTGGLNQPQHF.

The gene calls are TRBV11-2 and TRBJ2-7; 8 positions match TRBD2. Germline values: CDR1 SGHAT, CDR2 FQNNGV. The V gene end was trimmed by 2 bases and the J gene end by 3 bases; junction bases not matched to a gene: 0. There are 13 residues in the CDR3. The CDR3 is CASSLSGGYEQYF. CDR3 DNA sequence: TGTGCCAGCAGCTTAAGCGGGGGCTACGAGCAGTACTTC.

This rearrangement joins TRBV25-1 to TRBJ2-7; the D is unclear. The CDR3 runs 13 residues. Germline values: CDR1 MGHDK, CDR2 SYGVNS. V lost 2 bases and J 3 bases, leaving 8 bases between the germline ends. The CDR3 DNA follows: TGTGCCAGCAGTGAAACGGAAGTCTACGAGCAGTACTTC. As protein: CASSETEVYEQYF.

This sequence joins TRBV18 and TRBJ2-3; 9 bases line up with TRBD1. The J segment lost 5 bases and the V segment lost 4 bases, leaving 7 bases of the junction unmatched. The CDR3 is made up of 15 amino acids. Germline V gives CDR1 KGHSH, CDR2 LQKENI. The CDR3 DNA reads TGTGCCAGCTCACAGGAGTCGGACAGGGGAGATACGCAGTATTTT. This codes for CASSQESDRGDTQYF.

The chain recombines TRBV28 with TRBJ1-2, with D tentatively TRBD1 (6 bases). The CDR3 length is 17 residues. In germline, CDR1 is MDHEN, CDR2 SYDVKM. V gave up 4 bases and J gave up 4 bases, with 22 bases separating them. The CDR3 loop is CASSSPLDSAPIYGYTF. The CDR3 nucleotides are TGTGCCAGCAGTTCCCCGCTGGACAGTGCCCCAATCTATGGCTACACCTTC.

The genes are TRBV5-1 and TRBJ2-7, with 13 bases that match TRBD2. CDR1 is SGHRS and CDR2 is YFSETQ in the germline V gene. J gave up 2 bases and V 0 bases, and 5 bases lay outside the gene matches. This CDR3 spans 17 amino acids. DNA for the CDR3: TGCGCCAGCAGCTTGGGGACTAGCGGGAGATCGACCTACGAGCAGTACTTC. It is translated as CASSLGTSGRSTYEQYF.

The V call is TRBV5-6, the J call TRBJ2-3, with 7 bases aligning to TRBD2. Losses at the gene ends were 4 bases for V and 0 bases for J; bases not matched to a gene: 14. The CDR3 length is 18 residues. Germline V gene lookup returns CDR1 SGHDT and CDR2 YYEEEE. Here the CDR3 DNA reads TGTGCCAGCAGCCCATATATAGCGGGCGATACTAGCACAGATACGCAGTATTTT. Its translation is CASSPYIAGDTSTDTQYF. The whole variable domain, remainder taken from reference TRBV5-6 and TRBJ2-3, is DAGVTQSPTHLIKTRGQQVTLRCSPKSGHDTVSWYQQALGQGPQFIFQYYEEEERQRGNFPDRFSGHQFPNYSSELNVNALLLGDSALYLCASSPYIAGDTSTDTQYFGPGTRLTVL.

The rearrangement links TRBV7-9 to TRBJ1-2; no definite D call. Germline CDR1 reads SEHNR; CDR2 reads FQNEAQ (reference sequence). The germline V and J ends were trimmed by 5 bases and 7 bases, with 8 bases remaining between them. CDR3 size: 11 residues. In nucleotides, the CDR3 is TGTGCCAGCAGCCCCGTCCGTGGCTACACCTTC. Amino acids: CASSPVRGYTF.

V and J are TRBV4-3 and TRBJ2-1, with D possibly matching TRBD2 (5 bases). CDR1 is LGHNA, CDR2 YSLEER, per germline. V was shortened by 5 bases and J by 0 bases, with 5 bases between the two germline ends. CDR3 length: 13 residues. CDR3 in DNA: TGCGCCAGCAGCGGGAGCTCCTACAATGAGCAGTTCTTC. Translated, it gives CASSGSSYNEQFF.

The chain is built from TRBV19 and TRBJ1-1; TRBD1 matches 8 bases. CDR3 length: 14 amino acids. Germline CDR1 is LNHDA and CDR2 is SQIVND (reference sequence). After removal of 6 bases from V and 0 bases from J, the junction contained 3 bases not matched to a gene. The CDR3, as DNA: TGTGCCAGTAGGAAGACAGGGGTGAACACTGAAGCTTTCTTT. The encoded protein is CASRKTGVNTEAFF.

This clone was recorded once. The gene calls are TRBV28 and TRBJ1-2; 8 bases are a match to TRBD1. Unmatched junction bases numbered 7, after V lost 8 bases and J lost 2 bases. CDR1 is MDHEN, CDR2 SYDVKM, per germline. This CDR3 is 14 amino acids long. The CDR3 nucleotides read TGTGCCAGCGCTACCCACAGGGGGAACTATGGCTACACCTTC. Translating gives CASATHRGNYGYTF.

The V call is TRBV29-1, the J call TRBJ2-1; D remains unclear. The CDR3 covers 11 residues. In germline, CDR1 is SQVTM, CDR2 ANQGSEA. V dropped 3 bases and J dropped 9 bases, with 9 bases sitting between them. In DNA form, the CDR3 reads TGCAGCGTTGATGGACCAAGTGAGCAGTTCTTC. Translated, it gives CSVDGPSEQFF.

The CDR3 nucleotides read TGTGCCACCAGCAGAGATATCCGGGACAGGGCGTTCTACACCTTC. This gives the protein CATSRDIRDRAFYTF. The rearrangement links TRBV15 to TRBJ1-2; TRBD1 matches at 9 bases. Germline CDR1 LNHNV, CDR2 YYDKDF (reference sequence). Trimming cost V 0 bases and J 10 bases; bases outside gene matches: 9. The CDR3 spans 15 residues.

The chain uses TRBV6-4 and TRBJ2-7, with TRBD1 matching 7 bases. CDR1 and CDR2 (germline): MRHNA, SNTAGT. The CDR3 is made up of 18 amino acids. The trim removed 2 bases at V and 5 bases at J, leaving 18 bases unmatched. In nucleotides, the CDR3 is TGTGCCAGCAGTGACGACTTAATAGAGAGACAGGGAGAAGACGAGCAGTACTTC. Protein product: CASSDDLIERQGEDEQYF.

In its sample, this clone was seen once. The J gene is TRBJ1-1, the V gene TRBV30; TRBD1 aligns across 9 bases. This CDR3 comprises 14 residues. The germline gives CDR1 GTSNPN, CDR2 SVGIG (reference sequence). Losses at the gene ends were 1 base for V and 7 bases for J; bases not matched to a gene: 7. In nucleotides, the CDR3 is TGTGCCTGGAGTGACAGGGGGCGCGTTGATGAAGCTTTCTTT. Protein sequence: CAWSDRGRVDEAFF.

CDR3 amino acids: CASSRTSGSIYEQYF. CDR3 bases: TGTGCCAGCAGCAGGACTAGCGGGAGCATTTACGAGCAGTACTTC. V usage is TRBV11-1 and J usage is TRBJ2-7, with 13 bases matching TRBD2. The junction had 5 bases not matched to a gene; V was cut back by 5 bases and J by 4 bases. This CDR3 is 15 amino acids long. The V gene's germline CDR1 is SGHAT and CDR2 FQDESV (reference sequence).

V usage is TRBV5-1 and J usage is TRBJ2-1; 8 bases line up with TRBD2. Trimming cost V 4 bases and J 5 bases; bases outside gene matches: 8. Germline CDR1 and CDR2: SGHRS and YFSETQ. CDR3 length equals 15 residues. DNA for the CDR3: TGCGCCAGCAGCCCGGGAGGGACAACCGACAATGAGCAGTTCTTC. Amino acid sequence: CASSPGGTTDNEQFF.

The chain is built from TRBV9 and TRBJ2-7; D possibly corresponds to TRBD2 (5 bases). The germline CDR1 and CDR2 sequences are SGDLS and YYNGEE. Deletions cut 4 bases from V and 6 bases from J, with 11 bases between. The CDR3 consists of 12 residues. Here the CDR3 DNA reads TGTGCCAGCAGCCCCCGGGGTGGCGAGCAGTACTTC. Residues: CASSPRGGEQYF.